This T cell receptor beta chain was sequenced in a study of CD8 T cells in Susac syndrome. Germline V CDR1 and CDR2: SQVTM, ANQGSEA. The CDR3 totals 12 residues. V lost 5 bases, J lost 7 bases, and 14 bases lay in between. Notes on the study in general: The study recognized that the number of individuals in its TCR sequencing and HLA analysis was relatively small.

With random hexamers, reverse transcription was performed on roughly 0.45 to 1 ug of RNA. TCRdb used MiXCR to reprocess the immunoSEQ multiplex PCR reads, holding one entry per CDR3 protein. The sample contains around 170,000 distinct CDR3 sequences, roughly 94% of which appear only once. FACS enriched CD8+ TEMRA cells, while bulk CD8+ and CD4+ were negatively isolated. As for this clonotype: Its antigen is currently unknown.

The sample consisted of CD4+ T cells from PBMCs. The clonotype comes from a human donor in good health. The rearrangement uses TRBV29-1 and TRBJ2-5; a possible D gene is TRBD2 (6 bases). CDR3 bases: TGCAGCGTTCTAGGGGACTCACGGACCCAGTACTTC. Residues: CSVLGDSRTQYF.